This T cell receptor (beta chain) was identified during a study of blood T cell repertoires in COVID-19. Across the whole study: Donors in the United States, Italy and Spain gave samples during acute or convalescent COVID-19.

The method was immunoSEQ multiplex PCR; TCRdb's version includes in-frame clones alone and lacks a portion of them. The sample consists of more than 55,000 clones, less than 80% of them appearing once. V was pared by 4 bases and J by 10 bases, with 13 bases between. CDR3 length: 12 amino acids. Germline V gene data show CDR1 as SGHDN and CDR2 as FVKESK. This clonotype was sampled from a human donor in a cohort sampled during active COVID-19. Source material: peripheral blood. The rearrangement joins TRBV14 to TRBJ1-1, with D maybe TRBD1 (5 bases). The CDR3 nucleotides are TGTGCCAGCAGCCCTCAGGGAAGTGGAGCTTTCTTT. Its protein is CASSPQGSGAFF.